The next 5 T cell receptor beta chains were all read from a single sample in a study of shared clonotypes between healthy human individuals. Libraries were prepared by immunoSEQ multiplex PCR; TCRdb keeps only in-frame clonotypes and omits some of them. Among around 500,000 clones listed, around 79% were seen once. The sequenced sample was PBMCs. The receptors were sampled from a woman in her forties in good health. Some clones in this sample may be carry-over from other donors' samples.

This chain joins TRBV6-1 and TRBJ1-2; no clear D gene. V lost 1 base, J lost 9 bases, and 12 bases lay in between. Germline V gene data show CDR1 as MNHNS and CDR2 as SASEGT. The CDR3 sequence is 13 residues long. The CDR3 bases are TGTGCCAGCAGTGAAGTGAGGGTACGACGCTACACCTTC. Encoded protein: CASSEVRVRRYTF.

In its sample, this clone was seen once. This chain uses TRBV5-1 with TRBJ2-1, with a tentative D call TRBD2 (5 bases). Trimming stripped 6 bases from V and 0 bases from J, with 10 bases between. CDR1 is SGHRS, CDR2 YFSETQ, per germline. The CDR3 extends over 14 amino acids. The CDR3 DNA is TGCGCCAGCACCGCGGGCCTCTCCTACAATGAGCAGTTCTTC. Encoded protein: CASTAGLSYNEQFF.

The chain joins TRBV27 to TRBJ2-5; perhaps TRBD2 as D (5 bases). Germline V gene sequence: CDR1 MNHEY, CDR2 SMNVEV (reference sequence). The CDR3 spans 13 residues. V was shortened by 3 bases and J by 2 bases, with 7 bases between the two germline ends. The CDR3 DNA is TGTGCCAGCAGTTTTGGAGGACAAGAGACCCAGTACTTC. It yields the protein CASSFGGQETQYF.

The genes are TRBV25-1 and TRBJ2-7, with 7 bases matching TRBD2. The CDR3 loop spans 13 amino acids. V was pared by 8 bases and J by 5 bases, with 9 bases of the junction left unmatched. Germline V lookup: CDR1 MGHDK, CDR2 SYGVNS. This chain's CDR3 is CASQLGGYNEQYF. CDR3 coding DNA: TGTGCCAGCCAATTGGGGGGGTATAACGAGCAGTACTTC.

The V and J genes are TRBV29-1 and TRBJ2-5; either TRBD1 or TRBD2 may supply D (5 bases each). V lost 8 bases, J lost 0 bases, and 19 bases lay in between. Germline CDR1 and CDR2: SQVTM and ANQGSEA. This CDR3 is 15 amino acids long. CDR3 DNA sequence: TGCAGCCGCCTCCGTAAGGGGACCCACCAAGAGACCCAGTACTTC. It translates to CSRLRKGTHQETQYF.